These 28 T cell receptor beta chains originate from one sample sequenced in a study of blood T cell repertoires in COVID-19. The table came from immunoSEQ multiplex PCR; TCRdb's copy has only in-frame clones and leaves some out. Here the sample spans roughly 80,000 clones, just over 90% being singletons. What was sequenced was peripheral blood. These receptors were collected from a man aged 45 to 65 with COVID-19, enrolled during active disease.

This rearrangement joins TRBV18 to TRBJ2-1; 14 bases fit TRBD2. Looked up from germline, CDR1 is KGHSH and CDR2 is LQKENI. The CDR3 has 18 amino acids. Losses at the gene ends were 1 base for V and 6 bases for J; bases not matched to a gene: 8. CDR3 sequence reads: CASSPLRRLAGGLNEQFF. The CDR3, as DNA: TGTGCCAGCTCACCACTACGGAGACTAGCGGGAGGGCTCAATGAGCAGTTCTTC.

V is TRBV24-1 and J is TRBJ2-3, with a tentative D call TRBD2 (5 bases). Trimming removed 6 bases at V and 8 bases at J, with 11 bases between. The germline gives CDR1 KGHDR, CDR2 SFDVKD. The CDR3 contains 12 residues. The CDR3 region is CATSSGRGTQYF. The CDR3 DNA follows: TGTGCCACCAGTAGCGGTCGGGGTACGCAGTATTTT.

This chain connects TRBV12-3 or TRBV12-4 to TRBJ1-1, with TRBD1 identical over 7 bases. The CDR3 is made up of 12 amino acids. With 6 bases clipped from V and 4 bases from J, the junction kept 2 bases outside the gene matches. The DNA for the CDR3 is TGTGCCAGCAGGCAGGGGGGCACTGAAGCTTTCTTT. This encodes CASRQGGTEAFF.

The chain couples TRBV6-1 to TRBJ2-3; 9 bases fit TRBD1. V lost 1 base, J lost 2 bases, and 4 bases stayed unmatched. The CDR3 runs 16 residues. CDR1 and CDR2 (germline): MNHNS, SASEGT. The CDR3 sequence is CASSEGQGGDTDTQYF. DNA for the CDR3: TGTGCCAGCAGTGAAGGACAGGGGGGTGACACAGATACGCAGTATTTT.

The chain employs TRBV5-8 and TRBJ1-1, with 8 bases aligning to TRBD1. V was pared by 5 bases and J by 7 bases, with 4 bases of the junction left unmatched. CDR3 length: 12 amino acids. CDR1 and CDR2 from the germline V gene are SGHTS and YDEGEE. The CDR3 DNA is TGTGCCAGCAGGCAGGGGGCCAGTGAAGCTTTCTTT. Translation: CASRQGASEAFF.

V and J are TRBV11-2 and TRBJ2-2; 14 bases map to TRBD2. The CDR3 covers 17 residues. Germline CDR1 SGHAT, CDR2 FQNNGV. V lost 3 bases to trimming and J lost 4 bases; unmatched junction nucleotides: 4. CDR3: CASSLGTSGSFTGELFF. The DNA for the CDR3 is TGTGCCAGCAGCTTGGGGACTAGCGGGAGTTTCACCGGGGAGCTGTTTTTT.

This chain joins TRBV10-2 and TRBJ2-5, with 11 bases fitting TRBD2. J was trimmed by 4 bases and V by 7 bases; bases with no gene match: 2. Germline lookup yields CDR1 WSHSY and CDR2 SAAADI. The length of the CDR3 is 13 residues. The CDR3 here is CASTGLAGETQYF. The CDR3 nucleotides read TGCGCCAGCACTGGACTAGCGGGAGAGACCCAGTACTTC.

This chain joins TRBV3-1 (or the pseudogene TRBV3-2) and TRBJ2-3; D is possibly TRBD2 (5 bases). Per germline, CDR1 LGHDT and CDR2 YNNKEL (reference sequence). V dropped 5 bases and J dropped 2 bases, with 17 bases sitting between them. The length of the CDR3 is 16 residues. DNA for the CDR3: TGTGCCAGCAGCGGGAGTAGAGGGCTTTTCACAGATACGCAGTATTTT. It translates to CASSGSRGLFTDTQYF.

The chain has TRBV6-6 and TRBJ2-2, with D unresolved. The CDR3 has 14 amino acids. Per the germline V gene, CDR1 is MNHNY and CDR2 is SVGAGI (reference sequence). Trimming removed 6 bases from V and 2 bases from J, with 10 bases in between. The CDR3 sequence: CASSLVTNTGELFF. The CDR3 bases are TGTGCCAGCAGCCTAGTCACTAACACCGGGGAGCTGTTTTTT.

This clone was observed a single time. CDR3 in amino acids: CSVEDRASGRIEFSTDTQYF. The CDR3 coding sequence is TGCAGCGTTGAAGATCGGGCTAGCGGGAGGATAGAATTTAGCACAGATACGCAGTATTTT. The V and J genes are TRBV29-1 and TRBJ2-3; 11 bases agree with TRBD2. V was clipped by 0 bases and J by 0 bases; unmatched bases: 14. The CDR3 length is 20 residues. CDR1 SQVTM and CDR2 ANQGSEA come from the germline V gene.

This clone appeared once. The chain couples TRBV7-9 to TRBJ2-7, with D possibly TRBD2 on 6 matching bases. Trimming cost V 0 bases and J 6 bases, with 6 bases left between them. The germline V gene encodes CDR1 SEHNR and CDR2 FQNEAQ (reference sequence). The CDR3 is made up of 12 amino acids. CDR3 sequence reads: CASSLAGGEQYF. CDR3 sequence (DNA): TGTGCCAGCAGCTTAGCGGGAGGCGAGCAGTACTTC. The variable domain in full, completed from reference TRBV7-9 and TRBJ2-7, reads DTGVSQNPRHKITKRGQNVTFRCDPISEHNRLYWYRQTLGQGPEFLTYFQNEAQLEKSRLLSDRFSAERPKGSFSTLEIQRTEQGDSAMYLCASSLAGGEQYFGPGTRLTVT.

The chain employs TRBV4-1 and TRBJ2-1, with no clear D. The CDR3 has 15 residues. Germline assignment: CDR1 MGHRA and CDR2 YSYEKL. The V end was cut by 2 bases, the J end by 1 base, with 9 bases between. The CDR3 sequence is CASSQSEQSYNEQFF. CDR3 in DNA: TGCGCCAGCAGCCAAAGTGAACAGTCCTACAATGAGCAGTTCTTC.

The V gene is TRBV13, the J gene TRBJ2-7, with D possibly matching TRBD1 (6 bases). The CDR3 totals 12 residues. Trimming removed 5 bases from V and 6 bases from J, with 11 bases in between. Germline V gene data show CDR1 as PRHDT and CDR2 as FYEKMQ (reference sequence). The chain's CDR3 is CASSPTGTEQYF. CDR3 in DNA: TGTGCCAGCAGCCCTACAGGGACCGAGCAGTACTTC. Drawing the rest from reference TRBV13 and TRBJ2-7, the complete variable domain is AAGVIQSPRHLIKEKRETATLKCYPIPRHDTVYWYQQGPGQDPQFLISFYEKMQSDKGSIPDRFSAQQFSDYHSELNMSSLELGDSALYFCASSPTGTEQYFGPGTRLTVT.

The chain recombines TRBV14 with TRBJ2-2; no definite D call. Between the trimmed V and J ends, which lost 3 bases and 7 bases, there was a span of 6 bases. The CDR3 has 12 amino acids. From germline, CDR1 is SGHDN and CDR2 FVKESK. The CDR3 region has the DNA TGTGCCAGCAGCCAGGCCCTCGGGGAGCTGTTTTTT. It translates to CASSQALGELFF.

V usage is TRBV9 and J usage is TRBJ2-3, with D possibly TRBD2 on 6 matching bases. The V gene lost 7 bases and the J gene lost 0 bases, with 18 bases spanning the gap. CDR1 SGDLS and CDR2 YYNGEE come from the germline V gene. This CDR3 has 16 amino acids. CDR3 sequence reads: CASSQEGAASTDTQYF. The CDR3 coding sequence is TGTGCCAGCTCCCAGGAGGGAGCCGCTAGCACAGATACGCAGTATTTT.

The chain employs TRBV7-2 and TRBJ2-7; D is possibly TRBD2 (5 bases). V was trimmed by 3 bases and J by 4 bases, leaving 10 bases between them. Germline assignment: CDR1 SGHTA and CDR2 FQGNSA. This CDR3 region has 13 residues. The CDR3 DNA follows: TGTGCCAGCAGCTTCCTAGCTCGGTACGAGCAGTACTTC. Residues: CASSFLARYEQYF. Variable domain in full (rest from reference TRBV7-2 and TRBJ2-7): GAGVSQSPSNKVTEKGKDVELRCDPISGHTALYWYRQSLGQGLEFLIYFQGNSAPDKSGLPSDRFSAERTGGSVSTLTIQRTQQEDSAVYLCASSFLARYEQYFGPGTRLTVT.

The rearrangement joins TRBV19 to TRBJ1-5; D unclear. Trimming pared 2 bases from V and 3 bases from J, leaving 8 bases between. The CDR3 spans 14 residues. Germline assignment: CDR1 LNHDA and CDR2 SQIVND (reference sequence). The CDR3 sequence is CASSITGANQPQHF. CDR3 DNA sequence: TGTGCCAGTAGTATAACGGGTGCCAATCAGCCCCAGCATTTT.

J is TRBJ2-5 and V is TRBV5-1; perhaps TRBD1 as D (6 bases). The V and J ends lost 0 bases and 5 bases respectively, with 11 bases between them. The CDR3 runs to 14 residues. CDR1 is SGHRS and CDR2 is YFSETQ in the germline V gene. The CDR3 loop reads CASSLGTASETQYF. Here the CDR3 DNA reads TGCGCCAGCAGCTTGGGGACAGCCAGCGAGACCCAGTACTTC.

CDR3 loop: CASSLGLAGDTGELFF. The CDR3 DNA reads as TGTGCCAGCAGCTTGGGGCTAGCGGGAGACACCGGGGAGCTGTTTTTT. V gene TRBV5-8 combines with J gene TRBJ2-2; TRBD2 matches at 10 bases. Germline loops: CDR1 SGHTS, CDR2 YDEGEE. This CDR3 has 16 residues. Trimming cost V 0 bases and J 3 bases; bases outside gene matches: 2.

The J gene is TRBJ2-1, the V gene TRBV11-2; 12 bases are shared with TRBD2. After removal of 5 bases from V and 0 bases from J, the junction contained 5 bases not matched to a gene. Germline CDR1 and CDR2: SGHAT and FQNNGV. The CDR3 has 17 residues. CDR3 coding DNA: TGTGCCAGCAGCCGGACTAGCGGGATAAGCTCCTACAATGAGCAGTTCTTC. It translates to CASSRTSGISSYNEQFF.

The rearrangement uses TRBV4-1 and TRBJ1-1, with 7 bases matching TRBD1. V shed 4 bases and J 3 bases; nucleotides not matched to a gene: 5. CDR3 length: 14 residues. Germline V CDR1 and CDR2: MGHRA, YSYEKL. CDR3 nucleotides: TGCGCCAGCAGCCGCCAGGGGGGTGACACTGAAGCTTTCTTT. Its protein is CASSRQGGDTEAFF.

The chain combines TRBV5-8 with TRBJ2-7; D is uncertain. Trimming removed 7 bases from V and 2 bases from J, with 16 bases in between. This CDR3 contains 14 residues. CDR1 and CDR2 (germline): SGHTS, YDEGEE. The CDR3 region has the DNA TGTGCCAGCTCTCGATCCCCAAACACCTACGAGCAGTACTTC. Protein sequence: CASSRSPNTYEQYF. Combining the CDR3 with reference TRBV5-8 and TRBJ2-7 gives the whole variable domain EAGVTQSPTHLIKTRGQQATLRCSPISGHTSVYWYQQALGLGLQFLLWYDEGEERNRGNFPPRFSGRQFPNYSSELNVNALELEDSALYLCASSRSPNTYEQYFGPGTRLTVT.

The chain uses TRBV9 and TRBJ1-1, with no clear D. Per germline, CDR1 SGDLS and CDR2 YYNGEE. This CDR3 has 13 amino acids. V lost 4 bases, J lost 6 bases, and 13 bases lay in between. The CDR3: CASSPLQSSEAFF. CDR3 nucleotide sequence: TGTGCCAGCAGCCCGTTACAGTCTTCTGAAGCTTTCTTT. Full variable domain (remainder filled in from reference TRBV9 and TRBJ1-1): DSGVTQTPKHLITATGQRVTLRCSPRSGDLSVYWYQQSLDQGLQFLIQYYNGEERAKGNILERFSAQQFPDLHSELNLSSLELGDSALYFCASSPLQSSEAFFGQGTRLTVV.

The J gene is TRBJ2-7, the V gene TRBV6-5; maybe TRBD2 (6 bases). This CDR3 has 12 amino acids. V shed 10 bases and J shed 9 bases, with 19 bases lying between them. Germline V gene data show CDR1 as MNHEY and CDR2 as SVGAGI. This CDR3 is CATSNLGTGQYV. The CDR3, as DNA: TGTGCCACCTCCAACCTCGGGACTGGGCAGTACGTC.

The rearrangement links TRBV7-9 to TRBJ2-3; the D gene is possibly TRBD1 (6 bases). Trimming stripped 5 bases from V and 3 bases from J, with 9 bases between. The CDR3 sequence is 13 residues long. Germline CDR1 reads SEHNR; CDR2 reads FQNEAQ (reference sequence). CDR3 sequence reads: CASSLQGTDTQYF. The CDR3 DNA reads TGTGCCAGCAGCCTGCAGGGGACAGATACGCAGTATTTT.

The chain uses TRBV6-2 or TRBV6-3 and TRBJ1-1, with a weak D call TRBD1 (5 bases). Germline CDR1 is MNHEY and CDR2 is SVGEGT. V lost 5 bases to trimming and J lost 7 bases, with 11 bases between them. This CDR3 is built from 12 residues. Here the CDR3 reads CASSPRGGEAFF. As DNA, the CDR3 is TGTGCCAGCAGTCCCCGGGGGGGTGAAGCTTTCTTT.

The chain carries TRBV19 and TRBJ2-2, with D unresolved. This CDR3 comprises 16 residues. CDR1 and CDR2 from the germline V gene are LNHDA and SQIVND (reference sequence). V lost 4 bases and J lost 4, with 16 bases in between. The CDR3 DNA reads TGTGCCAGTAGTACCCCCTATGGCAGGCCCACCGGGGAGCTGTTTTTT. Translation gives CASSTPYGRPTGELFF.

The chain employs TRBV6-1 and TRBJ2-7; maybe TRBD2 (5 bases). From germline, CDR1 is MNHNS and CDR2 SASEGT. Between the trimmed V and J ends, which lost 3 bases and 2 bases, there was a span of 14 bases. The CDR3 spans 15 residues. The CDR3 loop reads CASSDGPIGAYEQYV. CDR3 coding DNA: TGTGCCAGCAGTGATGGACCCATCGGGGCCTACGAGCAGTACGTC.